What follows describes a single T cell receptor (beta chain). Its specificity is not known. These data originate in a study of shared clonotypes between healthy human individuals. Overall study: Those who served as donors were a couple of women and three men between the ages of 18 and 49.

The genomic DNA of each subset was split evenly across several immunoSEQ plates. Assay used: immunoSEQ multiplex PCR; TCRdb lists only in-frame clones, some missing. The repertoire holds under 600,000 clones, with 95% to 98% as singletons. Whole-study results and caveats: Relative to clonotypes present in all four donors, those not shared had lower generation probabilities. Enrolling few donors narrowed the genetic and exposure-history diversity that was represented.

Only CD45RO-negative cells positively selected for CCR7 counted as naive CD8 cells, so terminally differentiated effector memory CD45RA+ cells were excluded. The CDR3 has 14 residues. V dropped 2 bases and J dropped 12 bases, with 17 bases sitting between them. Germline V CDR1 and CDR2: SGHTA, FQGTGA. This chain joins TRBV7-3 and TRBJ2-1, with D unclear. The source of this sequence is a man aged 30-40 years in good health. Sequencing was performed on naive CD8+ T cells sorted from blood. CDR3: CASSLSGFEAVQFF. DNA of the CDR3: TGTGCCAGCAGCTTATCTGGGTTCGAGGCCGTGCAGTTCTTC.